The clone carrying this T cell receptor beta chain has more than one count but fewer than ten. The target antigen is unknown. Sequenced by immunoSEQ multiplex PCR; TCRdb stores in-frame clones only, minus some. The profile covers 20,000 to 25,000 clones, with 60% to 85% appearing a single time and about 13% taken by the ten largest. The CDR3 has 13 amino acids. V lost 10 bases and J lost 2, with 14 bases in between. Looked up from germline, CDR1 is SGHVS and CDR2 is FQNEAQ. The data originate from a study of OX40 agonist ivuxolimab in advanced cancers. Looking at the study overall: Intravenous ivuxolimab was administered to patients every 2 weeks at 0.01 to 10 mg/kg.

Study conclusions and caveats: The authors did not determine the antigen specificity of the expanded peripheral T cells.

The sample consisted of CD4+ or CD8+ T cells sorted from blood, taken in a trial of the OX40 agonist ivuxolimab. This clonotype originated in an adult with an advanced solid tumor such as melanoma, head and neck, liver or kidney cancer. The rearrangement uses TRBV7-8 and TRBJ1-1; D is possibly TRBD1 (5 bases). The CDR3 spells CANGAGPNTEAFF. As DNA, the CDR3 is TGTGCCAACGGGGCAGGGCCTAACACTGAAGCTTTCTTT.